These 27 T cell receptor beta chains came from one sample sequenced in a study of blood T cell repertoires in COVID-19. TCRdb keeps only in-frame clones here, not all; method: immunoSEQ multiplex PCR. Among about 90,000 clones listed, just under 85% were seen once. Sequencing was done on a sample of peripheral blood. The receptors derive from a man aged 45-65 years with acute or convalescent COVID-19.

The V gene is TRBV4-2, the J gene TRBJ1-5; D unresolved. Looked up from germline, CDR1 is LGHNA and CDR2 is YNFKEQ. The CDR3 length is 14 residues. V lost 0 bases and J 2 bases, leaving 5 bases between the germline ends. This CDR3 is CASSQEEGNQPQHF. The CDR3 nucleotides are TGTGCCAGCAGCCAAGAGGAGGGCAATCAGCCCCAGCATTTT.

The chain is built from TRBV11-2 and TRBJ1-1, with D perhaps TRBD1 (5 bases). Germline V gives CDR1 SGHAT, CDR2 FQNNGV. CDR3 length: 16 amino acids. Trimming stripped 1 base from V and 0 bases from J, with 12 bases between. Here the CDR3 reads CASSLGDRTLNTEAFF. The CDR3 nucleotides are TGTGCCAGCAGCTTAGGTGACAGAACACTGAACACTGAAGCTTTCTTT.

The chain couples TRBV10-3 to TRBJ2-3, with TRBD2 as a possible D gene (5 bases). Germline values: CDR1 ENHRY, CDR2 SYGVKD. This CDR3 has 14 amino acids. Trimming stripped 10 bases from V and 0 bases from J, with 14 bases between. This CDR3 reads CATGLSTSTDTQYF. The CDR3 region has the DNA TGTGCCACCGGACTCTCGACTAGCACAGATACGCAGTATTTT.

The chain has TRBV28 and TRBJ1-2; D is uncertain. Germline V lookup: CDR1 MDHEN, CDR2 SYDVKM. The CDR3 runs to 13 residues. The V end was cut by 6 bases, the J end by 2 bases, with 10 bases between. The CDR3 DNA follows: TGTGCCAGCAGCATCAAAACAAACTATGGCTACACCTTC. As protein: CASSIKTNYGYTF.

V is TRBV7-2 and J is TRBJ2-1; D remains unclear. The CDR3 runs to 15 residues. The ends were cut back, 1 base at V and 2 bases at J, with 9 bases in the middle. Looked up from germline, CDR1 is SGHTA and CDR2 is FQGNSA. CDR3 residues: CASSLGVSPYNEQFF. Written as DNA, the CDR3 is TGTGCCAGCAGCTTAGGAGTCTCCCCCTACAATGAGCAGTTCTTC.

In this sample, this clone turned up a few times. The chain links TRBV19 to TRBJ1-1; TRBD1 agrees at 9 bases. Germline V gene data show CDR1 as LNHDA and CDR2 as SQIVND (reference sequence). This CDR3 has 12 residues. J gave up 3 bases and V 8 bases, and 1 base lay outside the gene matches. For the CDR3, the DNA is TGTGCCAGTTGGACAGGGGACACTGAAGCTTTCTTT. Translation: CASWTGDTEAFF.

The J gene is TRBJ2-3, the V gene TRBV19, with 7 positions matching TRBD2. J gave up 3 bases and V 5 bases, and 5 bases lay outside the gene matches. The CDR3 consists of 14 residues. CDR1 and CDR2 (germline): LNHDA, SQIVND (reference sequence). CDR3 in DNA: TGTGCCAGTAGTCCAAGGACTAGTACAGATACGCAGTATTTT. Amino acids: CASSPRTSTDTQYF.

CDR3 region: CASSYSGNSYEQYF. Written as DNA, the CDR3 is TGTGCCAGCAGTTACTCTGGCAACTCCTACGAGCAGTACTTC. The chain carries TRBV6-2 or TRBV6-3 and TRBJ2-7; D call uncertain. The CDR3 consists of 14 residues. Germline V gene data show CDR1 as MNHEY and CDR2 as SVGEGT. With 0 bases removed from V and 0 bases from J, the gap between germline ends came to 6 bases.

The rearrangement links TRBV18 to TRBJ1-5; maybe TRBD1 (6 bases). CDR1 and CDR2 (germline): KGHSH, LQKENI. Trimming stripped 6 bases from V and 0 bases from J, with 21 bases between. This CDR3 contains 18 residues. CDR3 in amino acids: CASSHNPAGQHSNQPQHF. In DNA form, the CDR3 reads TGTGCCAGCTCCCACAACCCCGCAGGACAGCATAGCAATCAGCCCCAGCATTTT. Using reference TRBV18 and TRBJ1-5 for the parts outside the CDR3, the full variable domain is NAGVMQNPRHLVRRRGQEARLRCSPMKGHSHVYWYRQLPEEGLKFMVYLQKENIIDESGMPKERFSAEFPKEGPSILRIQQVVRGDSAAYFCASSHNPAGQHSNQPQHFGDGTRLSIL.

This sequence joins TRBV18 and TRBJ2-3; 9 bases fit TRBD2. Germline loops: CDR1 KGHSH, CDR2 LQKENI. The CDR3 length is 17 residues. V trimming: 1 base; J trimming: 2 bases; junction bases outside the gene matches: 7. CDR3 DNA sequence: TGTGCCAGCTCACCACGAAACAGCGGGGGGTTCACAGATACGCAGTATTTT. It codes for CASSPRNSGGFTDTQYF.

The chain carries TRBV6-5 and TRBJ2-7; 13 bases agree with TRBD2. Unmatched junction bases numbered 12, after V lost 6 bases and J lost 13 bases. The germline CDR1 and CDR2 sequences are MNHEY and SVGAGI. The CDR3 is 14 residues long. DNA for the CDR3: TGTGCCAGCAGCTCCGGGACTAGCGGGATTCCCCCTTACTTC. It encodes CASSSGTSGIPPYF.

The chain joins TRBV7-9 to TRBJ2-1, with 10 bases identical to TRBD1. V shed 1 base and J 8 bases; nucleotides not matched to a gene: 5. Germline CDR1 SEHNR, CDR2 FQNEAQ (reference sequence). The length of the CDR3 is 15 residues. The DNA of the CDR3 is TGTGCCAGCAGCTTAGTAGGCGGACAGGGGGATGAGCAGTTCTTC. Translating gives CASSLVGGQGDEQFF.

The chain has TRBV6-2 or TRBV6-3 and TRBJ2-1; 11 bases map to TRBD2. The CDR3 is 15 amino acids. The germline V gene encodes CDR1 MNHEY and CDR2 SVGEGT. V lost 6 bases and J lost 13; bases outside the gene matches: 14. This CDR3 is CASSEWETSGTHQFF. The CDR3 nucleotides read TGTGCCAGCAGCGAGTGGGAGACTAGCGGGACTCACCAGTTCTTC.

This clone has a handful of counts. This rearrangement joins TRBV4-2 to TRBJ1-1; TRBD1 matches at 7 bases. This CDR3 has 14 residues. Germline CDR1 reads LGHNA; CDR2 reads YNFKEQ. V was pared by 4 bases and J by 8 bases, with 10 bases of the junction left unmatched. Here the CDR3 DNA reads TGTGCCAGCAGCCCCTCAAGTCAGGGGGAAGAAGCTTTCTTT. Its translation is CASSPSSQGEEAFF.

Remarks on this clone: Other DNA sequences in this specimen translate into the identical CDR3. The rearrangement joins TRBV11-3 to TRBJ2-7, with 9 bases matching TRBD1. V was pared by 5 bases and J by 2 bases, with 4 bases of the junction left unmatched. CDR3 length: 14 residues. Germline values: CDR1 SGHNT, CDR2 YENEEA. The CDR3 DNA reads as TGTGCCAGCAGCCCAGGGACAGGGACCTACGAGCAGTACTTC. Translation gives CASSPGTGTYEQYF. Complete variable domain (other parts from reference TRBV11-3 and TRBJ2-7): EAGVVQSPRYKIIEKKQPVAFWCNPISGHNTLYWYLQNLGQGPELLIRYENEEAVDDSQLPKDRFSAERLKGVDSTLKIQPAELGDSAVYLCASSPGTGTYEQYFGPGTRLTVT.

CDR3 sequence reads: CASSLSGSSIGELFF. As DNA, the CDR3 is TGCGCCAGCAGCTTGAGCGGGAGCTCGATCGGGGAGCTGTTTTTT. The chain recombines TRBV5-1 with TRBJ2-2, with 8 bases identical to TRBD2. The germline V gene has CDR1 SGHRS and CDR2 YFSETQ. J was trimmed by 7 bases and V by 1 base; bases with no gene match: 6. The CDR3 spans 15 residues.

The V gene is TRBV5-6, the J gene TRBJ1-1; a weak D match, TRBD1 (6 bases). V gave up 3 bases and J gave up 0 bases, with 18 bases separating them. The CDR3 is 17 residues long. Germline CDR1 reads SGHDT; CDR2 reads YYEEEE. The CDR3 coding sequence is TGTGCCAGCAGCTCTACCAGGTTGGGGGCGGTGAACACTGAAGCTTTCTTT. Protein: CASSSTRLGAVNTEAFF.

This sequence joins TRBV19 and TRBJ2-6, with D possibly matching TRBD1 (5 bases). The V and J ends lost 5 bases and 4 bases respectively, with 9 bases between them. CDR1 is LNHDA and CDR2 is SQIVND in the germline V gene (reference sequence). The CDR3 runs 14 residues. CDR3 coding DNA: TGTGCCAGTAGTGGGGCACCCGGGGCCAACGTCCTGACTTTC. Encoded protein: CASSGAPGANVLTF.

V gene TRBV24-1 combines with J gene TRBJ1-6; perhaps TRBD1 as D (5 bases). Trimming shortened V by 12 bases and J by 10 bases, and 21 bases separated the two germline ends. CDR1 is KGHDR and CDR2 is SFDVKD in the germline V gene. The CDR3 extends over 14 amino acids. CDR3 in amino acids: CAPQGEGIRSPLHF. The CDR3, as DNA: TGTGCCCCCCAAGGGGAAGGGATAAGGTCACCCCTCCACTTT.

The chain combines TRBV10-3 with TRBJ1-4; D not resolved. Per germline, CDR1 ENHRY and CDR2 SYGVKD. CDR3 length equals 13 residues. Trimming removed 6 bases from V and 4 bases from J, with 9 bases in between. The DNA for the CDR3 is TGTGCCATCAGGGCGGGAGTTAATGAAAAACTGTTTTTT. Translated, it gives CAIRAGVNEKLFF.

J is TRBJ2-7 and V is TRBV27; TRBD1 is a possible D gene (6 bases). The V end lost 11 bases, the J end lost 2 bases, and 16 bases lay between the germline ends. CDR1 MNHEY and CDR2 SMNVEV come from the germline V gene (reference sequence). The CDR3 has 13 amino acids. CDR3 region: CASRPRGAYEQYF. CDR3 coding DNA: TGTGCCTCCAGACCCAGGGGAGCCTACGAGCAGTACTTC.

This rearrangement joins TRBV7-7 to TRBJ2-2; weak D call: TRBD2 (7 bases). V lost 0 bases, J lost 4 bases, and 18 bases lay in between. In germline, CDR1 is SSHAT, CDR2 FNYEAQ (reference sequence). The CDR3 runs 18 residues. The CDR3 DNA follows: TGTGCCAGCAGCTTAGCGCGGGCGGGGGCCCTAACCACCGGGGAGCTGTTTTTT. It codes for CASSLARAGALTTGELFF.

With respect to this clone: Other DNA sequences within the sample encode an identical CDR3. The chain uses TRBV5-1 and TRBJ1-1, with a weak D call TRBD1 (6 bases). Trimming removed 2 bases from V and 4 bases from J, with 9 bases in between. The CDR3 consists of 13 residues. Germline V gives CDR1 SGHRS, CDR2 YFSETQ. CDR3 coding DNA: TGCGCCAGCAGCTTAACAGGGTCCACTGAAGCTTTCTTT. Amino acid sequence: CASSLTGSTEAFF.

This chain uses TRBV5-1 with TRBJ2-1; possibly TRBD2 for D (5 bases). CDR3 length equals 14 residues. Germline lookup yields CDR1 SGHRS and CDR2 YFSETQ. With 3 bases removed from V and 9 bases from J, the gap between germline ends came to 16 bases. The CDR3 here is CASSSRMGVGEQFF. CDR3 in DNA: TGCGCCAGCAGCTCTAGGATGGGAGTAGGTGAGCAGTTCTTC.

The CDR3 loop is CASSLGGTGDDTQYF. CDR3 DNA: TGTGCCAGCAGCTTAGGTGGGACAGGGGACGATACGCAGTATTTT. The J gene is TRBJ2-3, the V gene TRBV7-2; 10 bases align to TRBD1. The V gene's germline CDR1 is SGHTA and CDR2 FQGNSA. There are 15 residues in the CDR3. With V trimmed by 1 base and J by 6 bases, 4 bases remained unmatched.

The V and J genes are TRBV18 and TRBJ2-2; D may be TRBD1 (6 bases). The CDR3 runs 17 residues. Germline assignment: CDR1 KGHSH and CDR2 LQKENI. Trimming cost V 6 bases and J 7 bases, with 24 bases left between them. The CDR3 nucleotides read TGTGCCAGCTCTCCTTCTGGACAGACGGGAACAAACGGGGAGCTGTTTTTT. It translates to CASSPSGQTGTNGELFF.

The rearrangement uses TRBV7-9 and TRBJ1-4, with TRBD1 identical over 9 bases. V dropped 5 bases and J dropped 8; count of bases not matched to a gene: 3. This CDR3 contains 13 residues. The germline V gene encodes CDR1 SEHNR and CDR2 FQNEAQ (reference sequence). The CDR3 nucleotides read TGTGCCAGCAGCCAGGGACAGGGAGAAAAACTGTTTTTT. Residues: CASSQGQGEKLFF.